The rows below give T cell receptor beta chains drawn from one sample of a study of blood T cells in healthy people across ages. TCRdb re-derived calls from the 5' RACE reads in MiXCR, one entry per CDR3 protein. The table records 800,000 to 1,000,000 distinct CDR3 sequences, roughly 48% of them present only once. Sequenced material: blood. The receptors originated from a man between 25 and 39 years old in good health. The CDR3 runs from the conserved cysteine through the conserved F or W. D genes are given only for firm matches. Rows give clone size only sometimes, using once, few, many, or a class for an expanded clone.

clone size,J gene,D gene,V gene,CDR3 DNA,CDR3 protein
.,TRBJ2-3,.,TRBV2,TGTGCCAGCTCGCCGGTTAGCGGCCACACAGATACGCAGTATTTT,CASSPVSGHTDTQYF
.,TRBJ2-3,.,TRBV4-3,TGCGCCAGCAGCCATCTCGCGGGGGCCGGCACAGATACGCAGTATTTT,CASSHLAGAGTDTQYF
.,TRBJ2-3,.,TRBV3-1,TGTGCCAGCAGCCATCTGGACCGCACAGATACGCAGTATTTT,CASSHLDRTDTQYF
.,TRBJ2-3,.,TRBV27,TGTGCCAGCAGTTTAAGAGGAAGCCCAACCACAGATACGCAGTATTTT,CASSLRGSPTTDTQYF
few,TRBJ2-1,.,TRBV6-5,TGTGCCAGCAGTTACGCGAGTACGGTGCATGAGCAGTTCTTC,CASSYASTVHEQFF
.,TRBJ2-1,.,TRBV28,TGTGCCAGCAGTCCAAGCATTTCAGAGCAGTTCTTC,CASSPSISEQFF
.,TRBJ2-3,.,TRBV12-3/TRBV12-4,TGTGCCAGCAGTTCCTTGGACACTAGCACAGATACGCAGTATTTT,CASSSLDTSTDTQYF
.,TRBJ1-2,TRBD1,TRBV6-5,TGTGCCAGCAGCCAGGGACAGTTCCTCACCTTC,CASSQGQFLTF
.,TRBJ2-1,TRBD2,TRBV7-2,TGTGCCAGCTCTAGCGGGGGGGCCGCCAATGAGCAGTTCTTC,CASSSGGAANEQFF
.,TRBJ1-2,.,TRBV6-5,TGTGCCAGCAGTTACTCGAAGCACTTAGGGGTCTGGAGTGGCTACACCTTC,CASSYSKHLGVWSGYTF
.,TRBJ1-5,.,TRBV10-3,TGTGCCATCAGTGAGTCGGCAGGGGACAACAATCAGCCCCAGCATTTT,CAISESAGDNNQPQHF
.,TRBJ2-1,.,TRBV5-1,TGCGCCAGCAGCTTGATAGGGAGTGAGCAGTTCTTC,CASSLIGSEQFF
few,TRBJ1-1,TRBD1,TRBV12-3/TRBV12-4,TGTGCCAGCAGAAATACAGGGGGCACTGAAGCTTTCTTT,CASRNTGGTEAFF
once,TRBJ2-2,TRBD2,TRBV6-6,TGTGCCAGCATCCCCCTCGCGGGGGGGCCGGACACCGGGGAGCTGTTTTTT,CASIPLAGGPDTGELFF
few,TRBJ1-6,.,TRBV27,TGTGCCAGCAGGGGCGGTTTAGCCAATTCACCCCTCCACTTT,CASRGGLANSPLHF
many,TRBJ2-1,.,TRBV7-2,TGTGCCAGCAGCTTAGGCGAGCACAATGAGCAGTTCTTC,CASSLGEHNEQFF
.,TRBJ2-7,TRBD2,TRBV3-1,TGTGCCAGCAGCCACGTAGCCGCTAGCGGGGCGGGGGCCCAGTACTTC,CASSHVAASGAGAQYF
.,TRBJ2-1,.,TRBV10-3,TGTGCCATCAGTGATTCTAGCAGGTCTCAGTTCTTC,CAISDSSRSQFF
.,TRBJ2-5,.,TRBV3-1,TGTGCCAGCAGCCAAGGGCAAGCAACGTACGACGAACAAGAGACCCAGTACTTC,CASSQGQATYDEQETQYF
.,TRBJ2-6,.,TRBV5-1,TGCGCCAGCAGCTTGATGTTCTTCTCTGGGGCCAACGTCCTGACTTTC,CASSLMFFSGANVLTF
few,TRBJ1-2,.,TRBV12-3/TRBV12-4,TGTGCCAGCAGTCTACCGGGGCGCGGGGTGTATGGCTACACCTTC,CASSLPGRGVYGYTF
.,TRBJ2-7,TRBD2,TRBV10-2,TGCGCCAGCAGTGCCTACGTGGGACTAGCGGGGCGCGAGCAGTACTTC,CASSAYVGLAGREQYF
few,TRBJ1-2,.,TRBV12-3/TRBV12-4,TGTGCCAGCAGTTTCCTAGCGTATAACTATGGCTACACCTTC,CASSFLAYNYGYTF
.,TRBJ2-1,.,TRBV7-2,TGTGCCAGCAGCGGAGGGGGTTGGCAGAGCTCCTACAATGAGCAGTTCTTC,CASSGGGWQSSYNEQFF
.,TRBJ1-2,.,TRBV5-1,TGCGCCAGCAGCTCGGAGGACAGCAACTATGGCTACACCTTC,CASSSEDSNYGYTF
.,TRBJ1-2,.,TRBV15,TGTGCCACCAGCAGGGACAAGTTCTATGGCTACACCTTC,CATSRDKFYGYTF